This section outlines one TCR beta chain sequence together with its context. Antigen specificity is unknown. The record originates from a study of T-cell memory formation after mild COVID-19. Notes on the study in general: Contracting clones, day 15 to 85, had balanced CD4/CD8, and later expanders favored CD4+.

TCRdb called the 5' RACE reads again in MiXCR, with one record for every CDR3 protein. The table lists 270,000 or so distinct CDR3 sequences, 16% of them singletons. The CDR3 loop spans 14 amino acids. Germline-derived CDR1 and CDR2 are MGHRA and YSYEKL. V was trimmed by 4 bases and J by 8 bases, leaving 12 bases between them. This chain links TRBV4-1 with TRBJ1-6, with D uncertain. The receptor comes from a man between 18 and 35 years old who had mild COVID-19 (a few samples of this study predate the infection). Cell type and time point are not known. Sequencing input: PBMCs or a T cell subset sorted from them (not recorded which). CDR3 sequence (DNA): TGCGCCAGCAGCCCCAAGGAAGGTTATTCACCCCTCCACTTT. It specifies CASSPKEGYSPLHF.